Each of the 14 T cell receptor beta chains below was sequenced from the same sample in a study of cytomegalovirus exposure and HLA in healthy donors. A multiplex PCR was run with 60 Vbeta primers and 13 Jbeta primers. Here immunoSEQ multiplex PCR was the method, and the copy in TCRdb shows in-frame clones only, minus some. The table has roughly 130,000 clones, about three quarters seen once. Source material: PBMCs. These receptors all stem from a human donor in good health.

The chain uses TRBV7-9 and TRBJ2-7, with TRBD1 identical over 7 bases. Germline V gene data show CDR1 as SEHNR and CDR2 as FQNEAQ (reference sequence). Unmatched junction bases numbered 7, after V lost 5 bases and J lost 6 bases. CDR3 length: 13 residues. Here the CDR3 reads CASSTGTVGEQYF. The CDR3 DNA is TGTGCCAGCAGCACAGGGACAGTAGGCGAGCAGTACTTC.

The chain uses TRBV2 and TRBJ1-2; perhaps TRBD1 as D (6 bases). This CDR3 comprises 15 residues. Germline-derived CDR1 and CDR2 are SNHLY and FYNNEI. The germline V and J ends were trimmed by 5 bases and 3 bases, with 16 bases remaining between them. The CDR3 nucleotides are TGTGCCAGCAGTATTACGCCGACAGGCTACTATGGCTACACCTTC. Translating it yields CASSITPTGYYGYTF.

This sequence joins TRBV23-1 and TRBJ2-5, with 7 nucleotides matching TRBD2. TRBV23-1 is annotated as an ORF whose role is uncertain. Trimming cost V 6 bases and J 2 bases; bases outside gene matches: 3. This CDR3 comprises 13 residues. The CDR3 DNA reads TGCGCCAGCAGCCACGGGGGGCAAGAGACCCAGTACTTC. Translating gives CASSHGGQETQYF.

J is TRBJ2-7 and V is TRBV5-6; TRBD1 matches 8 bases. CDR1 SGHDT and CDR2 YYEEEE come from the germline V gene. V was pared by 5 bases and J by 3 bases, with 4 bases of the junction left unmatched. CDR3 length equals 13 residues. CDR3 bases: TGTGCCAGCAGAGATACAGGGGGCTACGAGCAGTACTTC. Translated: CASRDTGGYEQYF.

The rearrangement uses TRBV28 and TRBJ2-4; possible D gene TRBD2, 5 bases. Deletions cut 3 bases from V and 0 bases from J, with 15 bases between. Germline CDR1 is MDHEN and CDR2 is SYDVKM. This CDR3 has 17 amino acids. In DNA, the CDR3 is TGTGCCAGCAGTTTGGCCCCGCGGGCAGTAGCCAAAAACATTCAGTACTTC. It is translated as CASSLAPRAVAKNIQYF.

The chain uses TRBV11-3 and TRBJ1-6; D is uncertain. Looked up from germline, CDR1 is SGHNT and CDR2 is YENEEA. Trimming left V 3 bases short and J 4 bases short, with 19 bases between. This CDR3 region has 18 residues. The CDR3 reads CASSLYRSGHPYNSPLHF. The CDR3 bases are TGTGCCAGCAGCTTGTATCGTAGCGGCCACCCTTATAATTCACCCCTCCACTTT. The full variable domain, completed using reference TRBV11-3 and TRBJ1-6, is EAGVVQSPRYKIIEKKQPVAFWCNPISGHNTLYWYLQNLGQGPELLIRYENEEAVDDSQLPKDRFSAERLKGVDSTLKIQPAELGDSAVYLCASSLYRSGHPYNSPLHFGNGTRLTVT.

The chain recombines TRBV29-1 with TRBJ2-7, with TRBD1 matching over 12 bases. The trim removed 3 bases at V and 7 bases at J, leaving 10 bases unmatched. This CDR3 comprises 15 residues. CDR1 and CDR2 from the germline V gene are SQVTM and ANQGSEA. The CDR3 DNA follows: TGCAGCGTTGACTCAACCGGGACAGGGGGCAGGGAGCAGTACTTC. Translated: CSVDSTGTGGREQYF.

This chain links TRBV5-4 with TRBJ2-1; D gene ambiguous. Germline CDR1 and CDR2: SGHNT and YYREEE (reference sequence). This CDR3 comprises 16 residues. V gave up 4 bases and J gave up 4 bases, with 18 bases separating them. The CDR3: CASSPPPSTPYNEQFF. The CDR3 DNA reads TGTGCCAGCAGCCCCCCCCCTAGTACCCCTTACAATGAGCAGTTCTTC.

The rearrangement joins TRBV4-2 to TRBJ2-7, with TRBD2 matching over 12 bases. The J segment lost 6 bases and the V segment lost 4 bases, leaving 10 bases of the junction unmatched. Germline CDR1 reads LGHNA; CDR2 reads YNFKEQ. There are 16 residues in the CDR3. CDR3 sequence: CASSPILAGGTLEQYF. The CDR3 nucleotides read TGTGCCAGCAGCCCGATACTAGCGGGGGGTACCCTCGAGCAGTACTTC.

The V and J genes are TRBV7-2 and TRBJ2-1; 10 bases are shared with TRBD2. Unmatched junction bases numbered 0, after V lost 0 bases and J lost 7 bases. Germline V CDR1 and CDR2: SGHTA, FQGNSA. CDR3 length: 14 residues. In DNA form, the CDR3 reads TGTGCCAGCAGCTTAGCGGGACTAGCGAATGAGCAGTTCTTC. Its translation: CASSLAGLANEQFF.

A word on this clone: The sample contains more than one DNA sequence encoding this CDR3. The V call is TRBV19, the J call TRBJ1-5; D is unresolved. Germline loops: CDR1 LNHDA, CDR2 SQIVND (reference sequence). The ends were cut back, 5 bases at V and 2 bases at J, with 7 bases in the middle. There are 13 residues in the CDR3. This CDR3 is CASSHTGNQPQHF. In DNA form, the CDR3 reads TGTGCCAGTAGTCACACCGGCAATCAGCCCCAGCATTTT.

The CDR3 protein is CASSLAGQDNEQFF. Here the CDR3 DNA reads TGTGCCAGCAGCCTAGCAGGACAGGACAATGAGCAGTTCTTC. The chain links TRBV4-2 to TRBJ2-1; 7 bases agree with TRBD1. The V and J ends lost 4 bases and 5 bases, in that order; junction bases with no gene match: 5. The CDR3 sequence is 14 residues long. The germline gives CDR1 LGHNA, CDR2 YNFKEQ.

The CDR3 region has the DNA TGCGCCAGCAGGGGACAGGGGGCGAGCTACGAGCAGTACTTC. It specifies CASRGQGASYEQYF. The chain recombines TRBV5-1 with TRBJ2-5; the match to TRBD1 covers 12 bases. TRBJ2-7 matches the DNA end more closely, so the J call is doubtful. CDR3 length: 14 amino acids. CDR1 and CDR2 from the germline V gene are SGHRS and YFSETQ.

V and J are TRBV6-4 and TRBJ2-1; perhaps TRBD2 as D (5 bases). V lost 5 bases to trimming and J lost 10 bases, with 9 bases between them. The CDR3 extends over 11 amino acids. CDR1 and CDR2 from the germline V gene are MRHNA and SNTAGT. This CDR3 is CASSFGGEQFF. For the CDR3, the DNA is TGTGCCAGCAGTTTCGGAGGCGAGCAGTTCTTC.